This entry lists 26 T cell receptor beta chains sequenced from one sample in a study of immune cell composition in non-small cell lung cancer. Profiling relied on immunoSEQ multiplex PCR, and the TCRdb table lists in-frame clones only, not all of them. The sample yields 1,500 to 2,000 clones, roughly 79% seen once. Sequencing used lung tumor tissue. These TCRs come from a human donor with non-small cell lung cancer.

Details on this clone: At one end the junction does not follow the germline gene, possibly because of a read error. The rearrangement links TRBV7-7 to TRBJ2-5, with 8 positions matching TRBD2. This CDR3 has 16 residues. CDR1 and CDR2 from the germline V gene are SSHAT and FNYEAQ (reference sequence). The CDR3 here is CASSLGAGGDQETQYF. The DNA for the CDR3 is TGTGCTAGCAGCTTAGGGGCCGGGGGGGACCAAGAGACCCAGTACTTC.

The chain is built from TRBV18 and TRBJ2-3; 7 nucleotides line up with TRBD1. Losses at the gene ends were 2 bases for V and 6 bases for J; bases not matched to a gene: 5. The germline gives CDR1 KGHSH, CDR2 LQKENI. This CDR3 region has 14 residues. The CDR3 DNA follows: TGTGCCAGCTCACCAAAAGGGGGCTGGGATACGCAGTATTTT. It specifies CASSPKGGWDTQYF.

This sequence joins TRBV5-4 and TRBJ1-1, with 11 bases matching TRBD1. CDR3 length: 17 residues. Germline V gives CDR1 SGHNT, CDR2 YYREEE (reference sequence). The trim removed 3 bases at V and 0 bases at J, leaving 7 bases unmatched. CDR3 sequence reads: CASSSGQGAGMNTEAFF. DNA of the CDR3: TGTGCCAGCAGCTCCGGACAGGGGGCGGGTATGAACACTGAAGCTTTCTTT.

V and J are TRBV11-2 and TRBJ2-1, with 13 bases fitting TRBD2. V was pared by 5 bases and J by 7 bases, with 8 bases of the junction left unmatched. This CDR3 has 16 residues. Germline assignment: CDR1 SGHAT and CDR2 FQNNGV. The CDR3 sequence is CASSRNPGLAGNEQFF. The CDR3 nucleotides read TGTGCCAGCAGCCGCAACCCGGGACTAGCGGGAAATGAGCAGTTCTTC.

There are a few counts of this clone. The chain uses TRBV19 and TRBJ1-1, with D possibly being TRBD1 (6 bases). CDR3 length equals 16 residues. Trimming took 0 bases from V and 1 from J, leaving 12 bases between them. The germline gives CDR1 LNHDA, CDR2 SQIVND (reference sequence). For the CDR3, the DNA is TGTGCCAGTAGTATAGAAATCGGCAGGGGGAACACTGAAGCTTTCTTT. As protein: CASSIEIGRGNTEAFF.

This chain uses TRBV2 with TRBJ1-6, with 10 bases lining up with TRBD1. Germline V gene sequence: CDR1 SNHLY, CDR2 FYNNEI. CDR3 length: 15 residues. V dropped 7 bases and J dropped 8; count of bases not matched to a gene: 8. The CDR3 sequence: CASKFAGTGDSPLHF. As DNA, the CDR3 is TGTGCCAGCAAGTTTGCAGGGACAGGGGATTCACCCCTCCACTTT.

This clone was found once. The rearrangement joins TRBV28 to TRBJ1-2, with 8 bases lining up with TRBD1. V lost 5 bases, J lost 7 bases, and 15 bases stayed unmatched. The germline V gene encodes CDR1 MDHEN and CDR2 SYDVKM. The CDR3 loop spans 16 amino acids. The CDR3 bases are TGTGCCAGCAGTCTCCTCTACAGTACAGGGGGAGGTGGCTACACCTTC. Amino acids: CASSLLYSTGGGGYTF.

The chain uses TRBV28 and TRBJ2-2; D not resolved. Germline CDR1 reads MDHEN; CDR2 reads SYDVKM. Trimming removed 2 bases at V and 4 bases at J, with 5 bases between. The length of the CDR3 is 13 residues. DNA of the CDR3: TGTGCCAGCAGTTTAGTCCTCACCGGGGAGCTGTTTTTT. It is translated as CASSLVLTGELFF.

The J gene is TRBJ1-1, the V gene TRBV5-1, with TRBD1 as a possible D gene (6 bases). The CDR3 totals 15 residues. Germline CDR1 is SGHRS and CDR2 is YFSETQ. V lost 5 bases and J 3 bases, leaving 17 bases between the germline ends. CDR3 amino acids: CASSWPSQGHTEAFF. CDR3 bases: TGCGCCAGCAGTTGGCCTAGTCAGGGGCACACTGAAGCTTTCTTT.

The CDR3 spells CAWSAHGQGSPLHF. CDR3 DNA: TGTGCCTGGAGCGCCCACGGACAGGGGTCACCCCTCCACTTT. The chain combines TRBV30 with TRBJ1-6, with 9 bases identical to TRBD1. The length of the CDR3 is 14 residues. The germline V gene has CDR1 GTSNPN and CDR2 SVGIG (reference sequence). J gave up 10 bases and V 3 bases, and 7 bases lay outside the gene matches.

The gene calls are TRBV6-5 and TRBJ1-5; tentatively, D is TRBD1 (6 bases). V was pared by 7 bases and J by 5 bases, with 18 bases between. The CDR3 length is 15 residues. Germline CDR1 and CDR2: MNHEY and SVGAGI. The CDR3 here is CASTTRAQGDQPQHF. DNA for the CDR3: TGTGCCAGCACCACGCGGGCACAGGGAGATCAGCCCCAGCATTTT.

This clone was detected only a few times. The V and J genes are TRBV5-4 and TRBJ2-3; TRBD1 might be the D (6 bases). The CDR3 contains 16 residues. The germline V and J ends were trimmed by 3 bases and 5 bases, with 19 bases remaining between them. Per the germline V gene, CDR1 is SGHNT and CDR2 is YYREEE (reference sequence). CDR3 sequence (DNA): TGTGCCAGCAGCTCCCCGACAGGTCCGAAGGGAGATACGCAGTATTTT. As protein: CASSSPTGPKGDTQYF. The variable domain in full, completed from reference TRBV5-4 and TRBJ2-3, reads ETGVTQSPTHLIKTRGQQVTLRCSSQSGHNTVSWYQQALGQGPQFIFQYYREEENGRGNFPPRFSGLQFPNYSSELNVNALELDDSALYLCASSSPTGPKGDTQYFGPGTRLTVL.

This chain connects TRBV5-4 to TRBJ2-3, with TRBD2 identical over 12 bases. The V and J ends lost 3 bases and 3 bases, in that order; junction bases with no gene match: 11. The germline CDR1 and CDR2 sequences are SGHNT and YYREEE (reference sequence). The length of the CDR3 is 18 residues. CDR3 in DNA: TGTGCCAGCAGCTCACGACAGACTAGCGGGAGCTCAACAGATACGCAGTATTTT. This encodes CASSSRQTSGSSTDTQYF. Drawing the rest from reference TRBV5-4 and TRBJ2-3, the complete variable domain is ETGVTQSPTHLIKTRGQQVTLRCSSQSGHNTVSWYQQALGQGPQFIFQYYREEENGRGNFPPRFSGLQFPNYSSELNVNALELDDSALYLCASSSRQTSGSSTDTQYFGPGTRLTVL.

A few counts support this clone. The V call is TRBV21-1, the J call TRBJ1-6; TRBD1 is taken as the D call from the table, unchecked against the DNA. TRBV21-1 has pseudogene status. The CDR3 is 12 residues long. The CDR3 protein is CASTGYGSPLHF. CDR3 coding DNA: TGTGCCAGCACAGGGTACGGTTCACCCCTCCACTTT.

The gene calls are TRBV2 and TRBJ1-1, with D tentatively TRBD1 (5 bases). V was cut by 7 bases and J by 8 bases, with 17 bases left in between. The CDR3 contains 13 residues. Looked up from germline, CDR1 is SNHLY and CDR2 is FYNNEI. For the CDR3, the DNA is TGTGCCAGCACATACGCCCAATCAGGGGAAGCTTTCTTT. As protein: CASTYAQSGEAFF.

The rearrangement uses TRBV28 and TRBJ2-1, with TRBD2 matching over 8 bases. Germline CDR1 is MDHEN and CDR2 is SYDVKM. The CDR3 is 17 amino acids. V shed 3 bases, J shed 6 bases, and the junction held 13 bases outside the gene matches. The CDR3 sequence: CASSLDSGTRMGNEQFF. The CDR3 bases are TGTGCCAGCAGTTTGGACTCCGGGACTAGGATGGGCAATGAGCAGTTCTTC.

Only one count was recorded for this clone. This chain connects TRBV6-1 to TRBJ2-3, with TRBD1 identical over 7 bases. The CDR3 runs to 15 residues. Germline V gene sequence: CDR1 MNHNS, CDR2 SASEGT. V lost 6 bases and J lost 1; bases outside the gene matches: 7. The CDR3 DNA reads TGTGCCAGCAGCATGGAAGGGACAGGCACAGATACGCAGTATTTT. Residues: CASSMEGTGTDTQYF.

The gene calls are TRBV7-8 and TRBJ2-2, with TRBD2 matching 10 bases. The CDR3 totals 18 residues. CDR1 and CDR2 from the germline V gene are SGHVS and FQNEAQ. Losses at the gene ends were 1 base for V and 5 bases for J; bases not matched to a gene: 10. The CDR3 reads CASSLVASGSRLTGELFF. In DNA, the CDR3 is TGTGCCAGCAGCTTAGTAGCTAGCGGGAGTCGGCTGACCGGGGAGCTGTTTTTT. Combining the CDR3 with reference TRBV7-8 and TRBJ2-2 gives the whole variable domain GAGVSQSPRYKVAKRGQDVALRCDPISGHVSLFWYQQALGQGPEFLTYFQNEAQLDKSGLPSDRFFAERPEGSVSTLKIQRTQQEDSAVYLCASSLVASGSRLTGELFFGEGSRLTVL.

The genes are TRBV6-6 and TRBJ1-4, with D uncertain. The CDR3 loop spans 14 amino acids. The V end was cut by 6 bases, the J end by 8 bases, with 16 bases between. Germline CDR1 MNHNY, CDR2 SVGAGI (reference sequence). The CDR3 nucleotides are TGTGCCAGCAGCACGAGGAGGGAGACGGAAAAACTGTTTTTT. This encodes CASSTRRETEKLFF.

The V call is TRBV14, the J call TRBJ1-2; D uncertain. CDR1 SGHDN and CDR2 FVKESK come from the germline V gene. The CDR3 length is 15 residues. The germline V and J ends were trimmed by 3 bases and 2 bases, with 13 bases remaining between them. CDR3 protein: CASSHLDRVNYGYTF. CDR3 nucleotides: TGTGCCAGCAGCCATCTTGACCGGGTGAACTATGGCTACACCTTC.

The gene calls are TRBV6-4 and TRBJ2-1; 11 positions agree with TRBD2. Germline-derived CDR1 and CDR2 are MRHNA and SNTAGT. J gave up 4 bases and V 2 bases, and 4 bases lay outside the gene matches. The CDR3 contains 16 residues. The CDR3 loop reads CASSDTGTSGYNEQFF. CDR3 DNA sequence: TGTGCCAGCAGTGACACCGGGACTAGCGGTTACAATGAGCAGTTCTTC.

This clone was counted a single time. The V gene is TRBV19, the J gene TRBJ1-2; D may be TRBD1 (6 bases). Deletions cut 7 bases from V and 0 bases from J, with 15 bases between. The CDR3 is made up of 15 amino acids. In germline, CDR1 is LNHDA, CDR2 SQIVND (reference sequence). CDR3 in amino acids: CASKSGAATNYGYTF. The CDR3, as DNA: TGTGCCAGTAAGTCAGGGGCAGCAACTAACTATGGCTACACCTTC.

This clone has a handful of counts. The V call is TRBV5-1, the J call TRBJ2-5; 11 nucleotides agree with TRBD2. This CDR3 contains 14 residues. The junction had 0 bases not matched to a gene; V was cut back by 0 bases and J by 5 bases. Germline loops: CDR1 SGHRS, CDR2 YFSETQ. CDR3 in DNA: TGCGCCAGCAGCTTGGGGACTAGCGGGGAGACCCAGTACTTC. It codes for CASSLGTSGETQYF.

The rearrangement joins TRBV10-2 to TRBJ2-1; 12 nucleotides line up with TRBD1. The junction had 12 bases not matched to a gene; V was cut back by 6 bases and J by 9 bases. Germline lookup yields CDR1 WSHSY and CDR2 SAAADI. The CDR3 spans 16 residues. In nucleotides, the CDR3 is TGCGCCAGCAGCGGACGACCGGGACAGGGGGCCGTTGAGCAGTTCTTC. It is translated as CASSGRPGQGAVEQFF.

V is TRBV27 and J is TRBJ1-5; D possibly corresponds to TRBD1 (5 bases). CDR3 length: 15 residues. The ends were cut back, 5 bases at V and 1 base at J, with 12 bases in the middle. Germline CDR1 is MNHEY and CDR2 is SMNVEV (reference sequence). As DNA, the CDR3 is TGTGCCAGCAGTCCGCCAGGGAAGAGCAATCAGCCCCAGCATTTT. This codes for CASSPPGKSNQPQHF.

The CDR3 reads CASSLEGQGNYGYTF. The DNA for the CDR3 is TGCGCCAGCAGCTTGGAGGGACAGGGTAACTATGGCTACACCTTC. V and J are TRBV5-1 and TRBJ1-2, with 9 bases matching TRBD1. The CDR3 is made up of 15 amino acids. The V gene end was trimmed by 0 bases and the J gene end by 1 base; junction bases not matched to a gene: 1. Germline assignment: CDR1 SGHRS and CDR2 YFSETQ.